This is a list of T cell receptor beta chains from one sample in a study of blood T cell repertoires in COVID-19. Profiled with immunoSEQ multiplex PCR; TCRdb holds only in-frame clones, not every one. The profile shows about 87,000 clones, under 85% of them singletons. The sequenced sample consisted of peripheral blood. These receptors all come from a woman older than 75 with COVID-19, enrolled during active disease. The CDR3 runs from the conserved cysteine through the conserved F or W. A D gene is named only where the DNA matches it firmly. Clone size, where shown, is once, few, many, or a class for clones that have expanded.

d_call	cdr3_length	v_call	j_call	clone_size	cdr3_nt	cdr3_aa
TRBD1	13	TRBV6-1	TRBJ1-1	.	TGTGCCAGCAGTGAAGCGGGACAGGCCGAAGCTTTCTTT	CASSEAGQAEAFF
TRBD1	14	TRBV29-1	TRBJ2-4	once	TGCAGCGTTCCATCAGGGGGTAACCAAAACATTCAGTACTTC	CSVPSGGNQNIQYF
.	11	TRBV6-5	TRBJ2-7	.	TGTGCCAGCTTCCCTCCGGGCGAGCAGTACTTC	CASFPPGEQYF
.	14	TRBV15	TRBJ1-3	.	TGTGCCACCAGCCACACAGCCCGTGGAAACACCATATATTTT	CATSHTARGNTIYF
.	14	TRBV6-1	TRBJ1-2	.	TGTGCCAGCAGTGAAGCAGGTAACAGCGGTGGCTACACCTTC	CASSEAGNSGGYTF
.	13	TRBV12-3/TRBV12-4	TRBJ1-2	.	TGTGCCAGCAGTTTCCGGACAACCTATGGCTACACCTTC	CASSFRTTYGYTF
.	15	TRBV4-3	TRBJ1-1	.	TGCGCCAGCAGCCAAGAGGGACAAGGGAACACTGAAGCTTTCTTT	CASSQEGQGNTEAFF
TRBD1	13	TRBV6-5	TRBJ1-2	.	TGTGCCAGCAGAGTACGGGACAGCTATGGCTACACCTTC	CASRVRDSYGYTF
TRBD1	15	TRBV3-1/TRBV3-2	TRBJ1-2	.	TGTGCCAGCAGCCAAGAGTTTGGACAGGGGACGGGCTACACCTTC	CASSQEFGQGTGYTF
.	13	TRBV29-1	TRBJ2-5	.	TGCAGCGTGAACCTAGCCCCTCAAGAGACCCAGTACTTC	CSVNLAPQETQYF
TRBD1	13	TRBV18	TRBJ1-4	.	TGTGCCAGCTCGCGGACAGGGGGGTCAAAACTGTTTTTT	CASSRTGGSKLFF
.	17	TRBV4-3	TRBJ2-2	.	TGCGCCAGCAGCCAAACCCCGCCGGAGGGTCTAGCCGGGGAGCTGTTTTTT	CASSQTPPEGLAGELFF
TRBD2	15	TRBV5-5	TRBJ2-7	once	TGTGCCAGCAGCTTGAGTCTAGCGGGGCTTTACGAGCAGTACTTC	CASSLSLAGLYEQYF
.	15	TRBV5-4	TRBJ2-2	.	TGTGCCAGCAGCTGGGGGGGGCCCCATCCCGGGGAGCTGTTTTTT	CASSWGGPHPGELFF
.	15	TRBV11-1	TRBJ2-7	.	TGTGCCAGCAGCTTAGGTTTAGCAGAAGCCTACGAGCAGTACTTC	CASSLGLAEAYEQYF
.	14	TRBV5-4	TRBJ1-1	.	TGTGCCAGCAGCATTGACAGCATGAACACTGAAGCTTTCTTT	CASSIDSMNTEAFF
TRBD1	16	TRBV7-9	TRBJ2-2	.	TGTGCCAGCAGCTCCGTCCCGGGACAGGGGTCCGGGGAGCTGTTTTTT	CASSSVPGQGSGELFF
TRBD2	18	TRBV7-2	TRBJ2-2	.	TGTGCCAGCAGCTTCAAGGGACTAGCGGGAGTTTTTACCGGGGAGCTGTTTTTT	CASSFKGLAGVFTGELFF
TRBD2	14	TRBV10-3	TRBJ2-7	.	TGTGCCACATCCCGACTAGCGGGTTCCTACGAGCAGTACTTC	CATSRLAGSYEQYF
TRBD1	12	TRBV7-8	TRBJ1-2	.	TGTGCCAGCAGCCGGGACAGTCATGGCTACACCTTC	CASSRDSHGYTF
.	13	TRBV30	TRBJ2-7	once	TGTGCCTGGAGCCCCGGGAGTTCCTACGAGCAGTACTTC	CAWSPGSSYEQYF
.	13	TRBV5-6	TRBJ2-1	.	TGTGCCAGCAGCTTCGGGACACCCAATGAGCAGTTCTTC	CASSFGTPNEQFF
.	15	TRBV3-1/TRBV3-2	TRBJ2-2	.	TGTGCCAGCAGCCAAGCGCGTGGGAACACCGGGGAGCTGTTTTTT	CASSQARGNTGELFF
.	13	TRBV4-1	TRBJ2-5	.	TGCGCCAGCATGAGAGCGGGTGAAGAGACCCAGTACTTC	CASMRAGEETQYF
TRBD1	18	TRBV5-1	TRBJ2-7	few	TGCGCCAGCAGCTTATTCGTTTTGGGGACAGGTGATACCTACGAGCAGTACTTC	CASSLFVLGTGDTYEQYF
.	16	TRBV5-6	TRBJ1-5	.	TGTGCCAGCAGCTTGGCGTTTTGGGGTGAGGGTCAGCCCCAGCATTTT	CASSLAFWGEGQPQHF
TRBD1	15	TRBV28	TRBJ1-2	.	TGTGCCAGCAGTCAACGACAGGGGGCTTGGTATGGCTACACCTTC	CASSQRQGAWYGYTF
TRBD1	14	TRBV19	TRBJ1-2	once	TGTGCCAGTAGTCCAGAGACAGGGCTGAGGGGCTACACCTTC	CASSPETGLRGYTF
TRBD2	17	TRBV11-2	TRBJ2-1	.	TGTGCCAGCAGCTTAGATCGGGGCGGGGGGCAACCGACTGAGCAGTTCTTC	CASSLDRGGGQPTEQFF
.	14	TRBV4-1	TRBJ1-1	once	TGCGCCAGCAGCCCCCCCATTCGTCGGACTGAAGCTTTCTTT	CASSPPIRRTEAFF
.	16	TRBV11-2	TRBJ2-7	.	TGTGCCAGCAGCTTAGATCGTACTAAGAGCTCCTACGAGCAGTACTTC	CASSLDRTKSSYEQYF
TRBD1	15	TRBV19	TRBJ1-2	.	TGTGCCAGCCTTCGACAGGGGGCGATTCACTATGGCTACACCTTC	CASLRQGAIHYGYTF
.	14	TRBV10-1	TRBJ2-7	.	TGCGCCAGCAGTGAGTGGGCAGGGGTGGGCGAGCAGTGCTTC	CASSEWAGVGEQCF
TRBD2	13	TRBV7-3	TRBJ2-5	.	TGTGCCAGCAGCTTCACTAGCGCGGAGACCCAGTACTTC	CASSFTSAETQYF
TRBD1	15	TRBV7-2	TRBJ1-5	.	TGTGCCAGCAGCAGCCGGGACAGGGATTATCAGCCCCAGCATTTT	CASSSRDRDYQPQHF
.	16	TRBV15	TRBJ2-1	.	TGTGCCACCAGCAGAGGCCCGGGACTGATTAACAATGAGCAGTTCTTC	CATSRGPGLINNEQFF
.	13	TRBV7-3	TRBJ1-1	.	TGTGCCAGCAGCTTAACGGGCGTCTCTGAAGCTTTCTTT	CASSLTGVSEAFF
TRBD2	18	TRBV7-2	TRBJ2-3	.	TGTGCCAGCAGCTCCAGCCGACTAGCGGGGGGGCAGGAAGATACGCAGTATTTT	CASSSSRLAGGQEDTQYF
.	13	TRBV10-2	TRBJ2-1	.	TGCGCCAGCAGTGTGGTCCCTAGGAATGAGCAGTTCTTC	CASSVVPRNEQFF
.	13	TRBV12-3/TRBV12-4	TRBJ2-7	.	TGTGCCAGCAGTTTCAGCGGTGCCTACGAGCAGTACTTC	CASSFSGAYEQYF
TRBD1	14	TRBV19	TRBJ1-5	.	TGTGCCACCGTCCAGGACAGGGGGACTCAGCCCCAGCATTTT	CATVQDRGTQPQHF
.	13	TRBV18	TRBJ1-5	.	TGTGCCAGCTCCCAGGGCAACGATCAGCCCCAGCATTTT	CASSQGNDQPQHF
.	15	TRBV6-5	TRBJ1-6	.	TGTGCCAGCAGTTACTCGTGGGCCCCAAATTCACCCCTCCACTTT	CASSYSWAPNSPLHF
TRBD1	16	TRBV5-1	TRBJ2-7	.	TGCGCCAGCAGCCTAACAGGGGCCCCAGCAAAATACGAGCAGTACTTC	CASSLTGAPAKYEQYF
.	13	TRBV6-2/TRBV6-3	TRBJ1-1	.	TGTGCCAGCAGTTACTCCTGGGGCCCCGAAGCTTTCTTT	CASSYSWGPEAFF
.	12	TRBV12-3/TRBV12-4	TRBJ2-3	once	TGTGCCAGCAGTCCCGACTCAAATTCCCCGTATTTT	CASSPDSNSPYF
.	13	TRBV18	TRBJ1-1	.	TGTGCCAGCTCCCAACAGGGTCCCGCTGAAGCTTTCTTT	CASSQQGPAEAFF
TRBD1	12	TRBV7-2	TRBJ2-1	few	TGTGCCAGCAGCCAATGGACAGGGGGTATATTCTTC	CASSQWTGGIFF
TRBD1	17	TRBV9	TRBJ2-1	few	TGTGCCAGCAGCTTCCGGGACAGCCTTATCTCCTACAATGAGCAGTTCTTC	CASSFRDSLISYNEQFF